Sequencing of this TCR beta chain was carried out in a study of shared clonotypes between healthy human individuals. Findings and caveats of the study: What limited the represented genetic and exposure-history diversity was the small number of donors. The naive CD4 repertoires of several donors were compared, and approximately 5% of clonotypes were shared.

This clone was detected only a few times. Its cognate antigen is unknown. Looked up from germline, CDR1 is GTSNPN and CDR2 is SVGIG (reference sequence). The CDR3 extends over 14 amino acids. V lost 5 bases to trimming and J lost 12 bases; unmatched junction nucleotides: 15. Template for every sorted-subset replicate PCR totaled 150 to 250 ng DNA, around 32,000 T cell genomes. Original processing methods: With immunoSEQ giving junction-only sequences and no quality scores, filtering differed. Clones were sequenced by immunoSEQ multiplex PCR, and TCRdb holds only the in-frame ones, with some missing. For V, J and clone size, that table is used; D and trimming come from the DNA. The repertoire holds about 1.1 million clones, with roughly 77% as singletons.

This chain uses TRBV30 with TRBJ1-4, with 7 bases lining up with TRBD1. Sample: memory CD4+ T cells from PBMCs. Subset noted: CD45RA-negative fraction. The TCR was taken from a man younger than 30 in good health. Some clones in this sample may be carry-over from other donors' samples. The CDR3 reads CAWGGGTAPLELFF. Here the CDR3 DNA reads TGTGCCTGGGGGGGAGGGACAGCACCTCTCGAACTGTTTTTT.